This is a list of T cell receptor beta chains from one sample in a study of pediatric ulcerative colitis. Here immunoSEQ multiplex PCR was the method, and the copy in TCRdb shows in-frame clones only, minus some. The sample lists about 36,000 clones; roughly 85% were seen once. Sample: blood. The receptors originated from a girl aged 5 to 17 with moderate ulcerative colitis. Each CDR3 is given with its conserved first and last residue. Fields, in order: V gene, D gene, J gene, clone size, CDR3 DNA, CDR3 protein. D genes are given only for firm matches. Clone size appears in some rows only: once, few, many, or a class for an expanded clone.

v_gene: TRBV6-1
d_gene: NA
j_gene: TRBJ2-2
abundance: NA
CDR3nt: TGTGCCAGCAGTGAAGCGGTGGGGGAGCTGTTTTTT
CDR3aa: CASSEAVGELFF

v_gene: TRBV18
d_gene: TRBD2
j_gene: TRBJ2-1
abundance: NA
CDR3nt: TGTGCCAGCTCTCCCTACTCTCGGGGGGGCTTGGACAATGAGCAGTTCTTC
CDR3aa: CASSPYSRGGLDNEQFF

v_gene: TRBV5-6
d_gene: TRBD2
j_gene: TRBJ2-5
abundance: NA
CDR3nt: TGTGCCAGCAGCCTTGGTAGCGGGAGGGTTGAGACCCAGTACTTC
CDR3aa: CASSLGSGRVETQYF

v_gene: TRBV11-3
d_gene: NA
j_gene: TRBJ2-5
abundance: NA
CDR3nt: TGTGCCAGCAGCTTAGGGCAGACCAACCTGGAGACCCAGTACTTC
CDR3aa: CASSLGQTNLETQYF

v_gene: TRBV4-2
d_gene: NA
j_gene: TRBJ1-2
abundance: few
CDR3nt: TGTGCCAGCAGCCAAGATGCGCTATACCTAAGGGGGATCACTCCGGCGAGCTACACCTTC
CDR3aa: CASSQDALYLRGITPASYTF

v_gene: TRBV10-2
d_gene: NA
j_gene: TRBJ2-5
abundance: NA
CDR3nt: TGCGCCAGCAGTGGAACAGTAGTAGGACTCTACGGAGCAGAGACCCAGTACTTC
CDR3aa: CASSGTVVGLYGAETQYF

v_gene: TRBV7-9
d_gene: NA
j_gene: TRBJ1-1
abundance: NA
CDR3nt: TGTGCCAGCAGCCATGGACAGAGTGAAGCTTTCTTT
CDR3aa: CASSHGQSEAFF

v_gene: TRBV7-2
d_gene: NA
j_gene: TRBJ1-2
abundance: NA
CDR3nt: TGTGCCAGCAGCTTAAGGCCAGGGGAGGGTGGCTACACCTTC
CDR3aa: CASSLRPGEGGYTF

v_gene: TRBV7-3
d_gene: NA
j_gene: TRBJ2-3
abundance: NA
CDR3nt: TGTGCCAGCAGCTCCCAACCCGGGTCGACAGATACGCAGTATTTT
CDR3aa: CASSSQPGSTDTQYF

v_gene: TRBV4-2
d_gene: NA
j_gene: TRBJ1-5
abundance: NA
CDR3nt: TGTGCCAGCAGCCCAGGACAGTCCAATCAGCCCCAGCATTTT
CDR3aa: CASSPGQSNQPQHF

v_gene: TRBV7-6
d_gene: NA
j_gene: TRBJ1-4
abundance: few
CDR3nt: TGTGCCAGCAGCCCCCGTTTGGGGTCCGGTGAAAAACTGTTTTTT
CDR3aa: CASSPRLGSGEKLFF

v_gene: TRBV5-1
d_gene: NA
j_gene: TRBJ1-2
abundance: NA
CDR3nt: TGCGCCAGCAGCTTGGAGGGAAGGAAAAACTATGGCTACACCTTC
CDR3aa: CASSLEGRKNYGYTF

v_gene: TRBV4-1
d_gene: NA
j_gene: TRBJ1-4
abundance: NA
CDR3nt: TGCGCCAGCAGCCAGAGGGCCCCTGAAAAACTGTTTTTT
CDR3aa: CASSQRAPEKLFF

v_gene: TRBV7-2
d_gene: NA
j_gene: TRBJ2-7
abundance: NA
CDR3nt: TGTGCCAGCAGCTTAAATCTGGCCTACGAGCAGTACTTC
CDR3aa: CASSLNLAYEQYF

v_gene: TRBV4-1
d_gene: NA
j_gene: TRBJ2-2
abundance: NA
CDR3nt: TGCGCCAGCAGCCAAAACACAGGGATTGACACCGGGGAGCTGTTTTTT
CDR3aa: CASSQNTGIDTGELFF

v_gene: TRBV5-1
d_gene: NA
j_gene: TRBJ2-7
abundance: NA
CDR3nt: TGCGCCAGCAGTCTGGGCGGGCCCGGCTACGAGCAGTACTTC
CDR3aa: CASSLGGPGYEQYF

v_gene: TRBV5-1
d_gene: NA
j_gene: TRBJ2-3
abundance: NA
CDR3nt: TGCGCCAGCAGCTTGGATGGCCTAAGCACAGATACGCAGTATTTT
CDR3aa: CASSLDGLSTDTQYF

v_gene: TRBV29-1
d_gene: NA
j_gene: TRBJ2-7
abundance: NA
CDR3nt: TGCAGCGTTGAAGAAGCGCAGCCCTTCCGGCAGTACTTC
CDR3aa: CSVEEAQPFRQYF

v_gene: TRBV6-5
d_gene: TRBD1
j_gene: TRBJ1-4
abundance: few
CDR3nt: TGTGCCAGCACGGACAGGGCAAATGAAAAACTGTTTTTT
CDR3aa: CASTDRANEKLFF

v_gene: TRBV20-1
d_gene: NA
j_gene: TRBJ1-1
abundance: NA
CDR3nt: TGCAGTGCGTATGTGAACACTGAAGCTTTCTTT
CDR3aa: CSAYVNTEAFF

v_gene: TRBV19
d_gene: TRBD1
j_gene: TRBJ2-2
abundance: NA
CDR3nt: TGTGCCAGTAGTATGTTCGACAGGGAGAACACCGGGGAGCTGTTTTTT
CDR3aa: CASSMFDRENTGELFF

v_gene: TRBV9
d_gene: NA
j_gene: TRBJ1-2
abundance: NA
CDR3nt: TGTGCCAGCAGCGTAGGACCGATGAATGGCTACACCTTC
CDR3aa: CASSVGPMNGYTF

v_gene: TRBV28
d_gene: NA
j_gene: TRBJ2-7
abundance: NA
CDR3nt: TGTGCCAGCCTCAATAACGGGGTACCCTACGAGCAGTACTTC
CDR3aa: CASLNNGVPYEQYF

v_gene: TRBV10-3
d_gene: NA
j_gene: TRBJ2-5
abundance: NA
CDR3nt: TGTGCCATCAGCGACATCCAGGGGGAGACCCAGTACTTC
CDR3aa: CAISDIQGETQYF

v_gene: TRBV10-1
d_gene: NA
j_gene: TRBJ2-4
abundance: NA
CDR3nt: TGCGCCAGCAGCCTGGGATTAACAGGTGTGGGAGCCAAAAACATTCAGTACTTC
CDR3aa: CASSLGLTGVGAKNIQYF

v_gene: TRBV29-1
d_gene: NA
j_gene: TRBJ2-3
abundance: NA
CDR3nt: TGCAGCGCCATGGGGCCCGGTAGCACAGATACGCAGTATTTT
CDR3aa: CSAMGPGSTDTQYF

v_gene: TRBV18
d_gene: NA
j_gene: TRBJ2-7
abundance: NA
CDR3nt: TGTGCCAGCTCATGGGGGAGAGGCGACGAGCAGTACTTC
CDR3aa: CASSWGRGDEQYF

v_gene: TRBV6-7
d_gene: TRBD1
j_gene: TRBJ2-7
abundance: NA
CDR3nt: TGTGCCAGCACCTCCGCCCGGGACAGATTTTACTTC
CDR3aa: CASTSARDRFYF

v_gene: TRBV11-2
d_gene: NA
j_gene: TRBJ1-6
abundance: NA
CDR3nt: TGTGCCAGCAGCTTTAAGGTTCGGGATTCACCCCTCCACTTT
CDR3aa: CASSFKVRDSPLHF

v_gene: TRBV5-6
d_gene: TRBD1
j_gene: TRBJ2-7
abundance: NA
CDR3nt: TGTGCCAGCAGCCCTCGGGACAGTTACTACGAGCAGTACTTC
CDR3aa: CASSPRDSYYEQYF

v_gene: TRBV7-9
d_gene: NA
j_gene: TRBJ2-2
abundance: NA
CDR3nt: TGTGCCAGCAGCCAACTCACAGGCTACACCGGGGAGCTGTTTTTT
CDR3aa: CASSQLTGYTGELFF

v_gene: TRBV5-1
d_gene: NA
j_gene: TRBJ1-1
abundance: NA
CDR3nt: TGCGCCAGCAGCGCGGACAGGAACACTGAAGCTTTCTTT
CDR3aa: CASSADRNTEAFF

v_gene: TRBV4-1
d_gene: TRBD1
j_gene: TRBJ1-1
abundance: NA
CDR3nt: TGCGCCAGCAGCCATAAAAGGGGGCAGAACACTGAAGCTTTCTTT
CDR3aa: CASSHKRGQNTEAFF

v_gene: TRBV28
d_gene: NA
j_gene: TRBJ1-1
abundance: NA
CDR3nt: TGTGCCAGCAGTTCAGAGAGAAGGAGGGCTTTCTTT
CDR3aa: CASSSERRRAFF

v_gene: TRBV6-5
d_gene: TRBD2
j_gene: TRBJ2-1
abundance: NA
CDR3nt: TGTGCCAGCAGCCGCGAGACTAGCAGGAATGAGCAGTTCTTC
CDR3aa: CASSRETSRNEQFF

v_gene: TRBV5-1
d_gene: NA
j_gene: TRBJ2-3
abundance: NA
CDR3nt: TGCGCCAGCAGCTTAACGAGAGATACGCAGTATTTT
CDR3aa: CASSLTRDTQYF